The 6 T cell receptor beta chains below come from one sample, sequenced in a study of blood T cell repertoires in COVID-19. The method was immunoSEQ multiplex PCR; TCRdb's version includes in-frame clones alone and lacks a portion of them. The sample has some 200,000 clones; 70% to 90% are singletons. The specimen sequenced was peripheral blood. These receptors came from a man between 50 and 59 years old who had recovered from COVID-19.

The genes are TRBV7-9 and TRBJ1-1; 9 nucleotides line up with TRBD1. V was clipped by 1 base and J by 4 bases; unmatched bases: 7. CDR1 SEHNR and CDR2 FQNEAQ come from the germline V gene (reference sequence). The CDR3 covers 16 residues. CDR3 loop: CASSLGTGASVTEAFF. For the CDR3, the DNA is TGTGCCAGCAGCTTAGGGACAGGGGCGTCGGTCACTGAAGCTTTCTTT.

The chain has TRBV5-1 and TRBJ2-7; a possible D gene is TRBD1 (6 bases). CDR1 is SGHRS, CDR2 YFSETQ, per germline. The V end lost 3 bases, the J end lost 4 bases, and 11 bases lay between the germline ends. The CDR3 is made up of 13 amino acids. The CDR3 is CASSWTVGYEQYF. The CDR3 DNA is TGCGCCAGCAGCTGGACAGTAGGATACGAGCAGTACTTC.

The J gene is TRBJ2-3, the V gene TRBV27, with D unresolved. Germline V gives CDR1 MNHEY, CDR2 SMNVEV (reference sequence). The CDR3 length is 14 residues. The V gene lost 6 bases and the J gene lost 0 bases, with 10 bases spanning the gap. DNA for the CDR3: TGTGCCAGCAGCGCCACAGAAAGCACAGATACGCAGTATTTT. Protein sequence: CASSATESTDTQYF.

This chain connects TRBV18 to TRBJ1-1; tentatively, D is TRBD1 (6 bases). This CDR3 contains 16 residues. V lost 3 bases to trimming and J lost 1 base, with 15 bases between them. Germline assignment: CDR1 KGHSH and CDR2 LQKENI. Here the CDR3 DNA reads TGTGCCAGCTCACCCCAATCAATGGGGGCGAACACTGAAGCTTTCTTT. Protein: CASSPQSMGANTEAFF.

The chain links TRBV10-1 to TRBJ2-1; possible D gene TRBD2, 6 bases. Germline V CDR1 and CDR2: WNHNN, SYGVQD (reference sequence). Trimming took 7 bases from V and 2 from J, leaving 15 bases between them. The CDR3 is 15 amino acids. Written as DNA, the CDR3 is TGCGCCAGCAAACCTAGCGTACCCACCTACAATGAGCAGTTCTTC. Amino acids: CASKPSVPTYNEQFF.

The CDR3, as DNA: TGTGCCAGCAGCCCTACCAGGACAGGGTCCCCCTACGAGCAGTACTTC. Protein product: CASSPTRTGSPYEQYF. This chain joins TRBV6-2 or TRBV6-3 and TRBJ2-7; 8 bases map to TRBD1. The CDR3 loop spans 16 amino acids. Germline CDR1 MNHEY, CDR2 SVGEGT. V shed 6 bases and J 2 bases; nucleotides not matched to a gene: 12.